The next 23 T cell receptor beta chains were all read from a single sample in a study of vaccination and CD4 T cells after COVID-19. For these receptors, no antigen is known. Treatment of the sample: 10-day PBMC culture with coronavirus spike peptide pools or control peptides (ViraFEST assay). The unexposed donor provided CD4+ T cells, which were taken before the COVID-19 pandemic (2011-2018). Cultured CD4+ T-cell DNA underwent Oncomine TCR Beta short-read sequencing. TCRdb redid the calling of the PCR reads with MiXCR, one entry per CDR3 protein. The repertoire holds around 5,000 distinct CDR3 sequences, with over 40% as singletons. Sequencing used CD4+ T cells from blood, cultured in vitro. All receptors come from a human donor in good health.

This rearrangement joins TRBV7-9 to TRBJ2-5, with 7 bases lining up with TRBD2. Looked up from germline, CDR1 is SEHNR and CDR2 is FQNEAQ (reference sequence). The length of the CDR3 is 14 residues. V dropped 1 base and J dropped 9; count of bases not matched to a gene: 8. The CDR3 sequence is CASSLGEGRGAQYF. The CDR3, as DNA: TGTGCCAGCAGCTTAGGGGAGGGCCGCGGAGCCCAGTACTTC. The variable domain in full, completed from reference TRBV7-9 and TRBJ2-5, reads DTGVSQNPRHKITKRGQNVTFRCDPISEHNRLYWYRQTLGQGPEFLTYFQNEAQLEKSRLLSDRFSAERPKGSFSTLEIQRTEQGDSAMYLCASSLGEGRGAQYFGPGTRLLVL.

V and J are TRBV2 and TRBJ1-2; D perhaps matches TRBD1 (5 bases). V lost 9 bases, J lost 0 bases, and 20 bases lay in between. The CDR3 is 16 amino acids. CDR1 is SNHLY and CDR2 is FYNNEI in the germline V gene. DNA of the CDR3: TGTGCCAGTACGCCGGGGGGTGGTTTAGCTAACTATGGCTACACCTTC. It encodes CASTPGGGLANYGYTF.

The CDR3 DNA reads as TGTGCCACCTCTAGCGGGGGAAGCACAGATACGCAGTATTTT. Protein product: CATSSGGSTDTQYF. J is TRBJ2-3 and V is TRBV24-1, with 10 bases matching TRBD2. Germline assignment: CDR1 KGHDR and CDR2 SFDVKD. This CDR3 has 14 residues. The junction had 2 bases not matched to a gene; V was cut back by 9 bases and J by 0 bases.

V usage is TRBV11-1 and J usage is TRBJ2-5; no reliable D call. Germline V gene sequence: CDR1 SGHAT, CDR2 FQDESV (reference sequence). V was trimmed by 5 bases and J by 5 bases, leaving 12 bases between them. The CDR3 consists of 13 residues. CDR3 nucleotide sequence: TGTGCCAGCAGCCCCCGTGGCTTGGAGACCCAGTACTTC. Protein product: CASSPRGLETQYF. The whole variable domain, remainder taken from reference TRBV11-1 and TRBJ2-5, is EAEVAQSPRYKITEKSQAVAFWCDPISGHATLYWYRQILGQGPELLVQFQDESVVDDSQLPKDRFSAERLKGVDSTLKIQPAELGDSAMYLCASSPRGLETQYFGPGTRLLVL.

This clonotype was counted a few times. This chain links TRBV25-1 with TRBJ1-5; no reliable D call. The V gene lost 6 bases and the J gene lost 5 bases, with 14 bases spanning the gap. Germline V gives CDR1 MGHDK, CDR2 SYGVNS. CDR3 size: 14 residues. CDR3 coding DNA: TGTGCCAGCAGCGGAGCGGGTTTTCATCAGCCCCAGCATTTT. Its translation is CASSGAGFHQPQHF. The full variable domain, rest sourced from reference TRBV25-1 and TRBJ1-5, is EADIYQTPRYLVIGTGKKITLECSQTMGHDKMYWYQQDPGMELHLIHYSYGVNSTEKGDLSSESTVSRIRTEHFPLTLESARPSHTSQYLCASSGAGFHQPQHFGDGTRLSIL.

The J gene is TRBJ2-1, the V gene TRBV3-1; TRBD1 might be the D (5 bases). Germline V gives CDR1 LGHDT, CDR2 YNNKEL (reference sequence). The CDR3 covers 14 residues. The V end was cut by 0 bases, the J end by 13 bases, with 16 bases between. CDR3 in amino acids: CASSQDGVLTDQFF. The DNA of the CDR3 is TGTGCCAGCAGCCAAGATGGGGTATTGACAGACCAGTTCTTC.

This clonotype has a handful of counts. V and J are TRBV6-1 and TRBJ1-5, with D perhaps TRBD1 (5 bases). CDR3 length: 14 residues. The V and J ends lost 8 bases and 3 bases respectively, with 14 bases between them. Germline CDR1 MNHNS, CDR2 SASEGT. CDR3 sequence: CASGATSYNQPQHF. In DNA, the CDR3 is TGTGCCAGCGGGGCGACAAGTTACAATCAGCCCCAGCATTTT.

This clonotype was observed a few times. The V and J genes are TRBV19 and TRBJ1-2; D is ambiguous. The CDR3 consists of 14 residues. The germline V and J ends were trimmed by 6 bases and 1 base, with 12 bases remaining between them. Germline V gives CDR1 LNHDA, CDR2 SQIVND (reference sequence). The CDR3 coding sequence is TGTGCCAGTAGATCTGATGGGCTTAACTATGGCTACACCTTC. Amino acid sequence: CASRSDGLNYGYTF.

The table lists this clonotype with a few counts. This rearrangement joins TRBV7-9 to TRBJ1-1, with a possible D match to TRBD1 (6 bases). Germline CDR1 SEHNR, CDR2 FQNEAQ (reference sequence). Trimming shortened V by 6 bases and J by 4 bases, and 15 bases separated the two germline ends. The CDR3 totals 14 residues. CDR3 coding DNA: TGTGCCAGCAGGAAAGAGGGGGTGCGCACTGAAGCTTTCTTT. This sequence encodes CASRKEGVRTEAFF.

This chain uses TRBV19 with TRBJ1-6, with D possibly TRBD1 on 6 matching bases. This CDR3 contains 14 residues. V was pared by 8 bases and J by 10 bases, with 18 bases between. Germline V gene sequence: CDR1 LNHDA, CDR2 SQIVND (reference sequence). CDR3 DNA: TGTGCCAGTGCAAGGGGGGCTAGGCAATCACCCCTCCACTTT. This sequence encodes CASARGARQSPLHF.

There are a few counts of this clonotype. This rearrangement joins TRBV10-1 to TRBJ1-1; D gene unclear. The CDR3 sequence is 13 residues long. Germline CDR1 is WNHNN and CDR2 is SYGVQD (reference sequence). V was trimmed by 5 bases and J by 0 bases, leaving 7 bases between them. DNA of the CDR3: TGCGCCAGCAGTCCCCGGGTGAACACTGAAGCTTTCTTT. The encoded protein is CASSPRVNTEAFF.

The chain joins TRBV29-1 to TRBJ1-1; D remains ambiguous. Trimming took 0 bases from V and 4 from J, leaving 12 bases between them. CDR1 is SQVTM and CDR2 is ANQGSEA in the germline V gene. The CDR3 has 14 residues. The CDR3 loop reads CSVEDPWGPTEAFF. The CDR3, as DNA: TGCAGCGTTGAAGATCCTTGGGGTCCCACTGAAGCTTTCTTT.

The gene calls are TRBV6-1 and TRBJ1-1; weak D call: TRBD1 (5 bases). The germline V gene has CDR1 MNHNS and CDR2 SASEGT. CDR3 length: 14 amino acids. V gave up 7 bases and J gave up 0 bases, with 12 bases separating them. The CDR3 bases are TGTGCCAGCACCTCGCCGACAGTGAACACTGAAGCTTTCTTT. As protein: CASTSPTVNTEAFF.

V and J are TRBV15 and TRBJ2-5; no clear D. There are 14 residues in the CDR3. CDR1 is LNHNV, CDR2 YYDKDF, per germline (reference sequence). V lost 0 bases, J lost 4 bases, and 9 bases lay in between. The CDR3 reads CATSRDWNRETQYF. DNA for the CDR3: TGTGCCACCAGCAGAGACTGGAACAGAGAGACCCAGTACTTC.

The chain couples TRBV6-1 to TRBJ1-1; D may be TRBD1 (5 bases). The V end lost 6 bases, the J end lost 8 bases, and 16 bases lay between the germline ends. Germline-derived CDR1 and CDR2 are MNHNS and SASEGT. The CDR3 has 13 amino acids. CDR3 sequence: CASRPSRDGEAFF. CDR3 DNA: TGTGCCAGCAGACCCTCCCGGGACGGCGAAGCTTTCTTT.

The chain recombines TRBV5-1 with TRBJ1-2; unclear D gene. Germline values: CDR1 SGHRS, CDR2 YFSETQ. This CDR3 has 14 amino acids. Trimming took 1 base from V and 3 from J, leaving 10 bases between them. CDR3 region: CASSLSDHDYGYTF. The CDR3 DNA sequence: TGCGCCAGCAGCTTGTCCGACCACGACTATGGCTACACCTTC.

The chain carries TRBV12-3 or TRBV12-4 and TRBJ2-6; D unclear. The CDR3 consists of 17 residues. With 4 bases removed from V and 0 bases from J, the gap between germline ends came to 13 bases. The CDR3 sequence is CASSWAVQLSGANVLTF. As DNA, the CDR3 is TGTGCCAGCAGTTGGGCGGTACAGCTCTCTGGGGCCAACGTCCTGACTTTC.

The gene calls are TRBV6-1 and TRBJ1-5; D perhaps matches TRBD1 (5 bases). Trimming removed 0 bases at V and 0 bases at J, with 9 bases between. CDR3 size: 16 residues. The germline CDR1 and CDR2 sequences are MNHNS and SASEGT. Here the CDR3 DNA reads TGTGCCAGCAGTGAAGCGGGGGGTAGTAGCAATCAGCCCCAGCATTTT. It specifies CASSEAGGSSNQPQHF.

This clonotype was counted a few times. The chain couples TRBV19 to TRBJ1-2, with a possible D match to TRBD1 (5 bases). V lost 6 bases to trimming and J lost 7 bases, with 21 bases between them. The CDR3 totals 15 residues. Germline V gene data show CDR1 as LNHDA and CDR2 as SQIVND (reference sequence). Here the CDR3 reads CASRPLSGAGSGYTF. CDR3 nucleotides: TGTGCCAGTAGACCCCTCAGTGGGGCAGGGAGTGGCTACACCTTC.

This clonotype occurred a few times. One end of the junction is discordant with germline, which a read error may explain. The genes are TRBV7-7 and TRBJ2-1; 8 positions match TRBD2. Germline V gene lookup returns CDR1 SSHAT and CDR2 FNYEAQ (reference sequence). There are 17 residues in the CDR3. In nucleotides, the CDR3 is TGTGCTAGCAGCTTACTTGGAGCGGGGGCCGGTTTAGATGAGCAGTTCTTC. Its translation is CASSLLGAGAGLDEQFF.

This chain uses TRBV11-2 with TRBJ2-7; D may be TRBD1 or TRBD2 (5 bases each). V lost 0 bases and J 2 bases, leaving 8 bases between the germline ends. CDR1 is SGHAT and CDR2 is FQNNGV in the germline V gene. The CDR3 length is 14 residues. Written as DNA, the CDR3 is TGTGCCAGCAGCTTAGAGAGGGGACCCTACGAGCAGTACTTC. Encoded protein: CASSLERGPYEQYF.

DNA for the CDR3: TGTGCCAGCAGTGATATTGGCGCTTCCGAATACGAGCAGTACTTC. As protein: CASSDIGASEYEQYF. V and J are TRBV6-1 and TRBJ2-7; D uncertain. Looked up from germline, CDR1 is MNHNS and CDR2 is SASEGT. The CDR3 runs to 15 residues. V dropped 3 bases and J dropped 4 bases, with 16 bases sitting between them.

The gene calls are TRBV27 and TRBJ1-2; D is ambiguous. The V end was cut by 3 bases, the J end by 4 bases, with 12 bases between. The CDR3 has 14 residues. CDR1 and CDR2 (germline): MNHEY, SMNVEV (reference sequence). The DNA of the CDR3 is TGTGCCAGCAGTTTTTCCAGCCTTGGCTATGGCTACACCTTC. Translating it yields CASSFSSLGYGYTF.